These 30 T cell receptor beta chains originate from one sample sequenced in a study of shared clonotypes between healthy human individuals. Only in-frame clones appear in the TCRdb table, and some are missing; sequencing was by immunoSEQ multiplex PCR. The sample includes over a million clones, 60% to 80% of them seen just once. Sequenced sample: memory CD4+ T cells sorted from blood. Subset: CD45RA-negative fraction. The receptors derive from a man aged 18-30 years in good health.

Only a few counts were recorded for this clone. CDR3 amino acids: CASSPQLNTEAFF. CDR3 sequence (DNA): TGCGCCAGCAGCCCCCAGTTAAACACTGAAGCTTTCTTT. V gene TRBV5-1 combines with J gene TRBJ1-1; D gene ambiguous. The germline V gene has CDR1 SGHRS and CDR2 YFSETQ. The CDR3 covers 13 residues. Trimming shortened V by 4 bases and J by 2 bases, and 9 bases separated the two germline ends.

The V gene is TRBV5-1, the J gene TRBJ2-7; D remains unclear. Per the germline V gene, CDR1 is SGHRS and CDR2 is YFSETQ. V was pared by 5 bases and J by 3 bases, with 12 bases between. The CDR3 loop spans 13 amino acids. CDR3 in amino acids: CASRGVSNYEQYF. The CDR3 DNA reads as TGCGCCAGCAGGGGCGTTTCGAACTACGAGCAGTACTTC.

This sequence joins TRBV5-1 and TRBJ2-2, with D perhaps TRBD1 (5 bases). The CDR3 has 17 amino acids. Trimming took off 0 bases at V and 4 bases at J, with 16 bases between the two ends. CDR1 is SGHRS and CDR2 is YFSETQ in the germline V gene. CDR3 loop: CASSLAEAGRATGELFF. CDR3 bases: TGCGCCAGCAGCTTGGCCGAGGCAGGGCGAGCCACCGGGGAGCTGTTTTTT.

This clone came up a few times. This CDR3 is also generated by other DNA sequences in the sample. The V gene is TRBV11-3, the J gene TRBJ1-1; D uncertain. Germline assignment: CDR1 SGHNT and CDR2 YENEEA. The CDR3 has 14 residues. The V gene lost 1 base and the J gene lost 1 base, with 7 bases spanning the gap. The CDR3 here is CASSLGAGNTEAFF. The CDR3 bases are TGTGCCAGCAGCTTAGGGGCCGGGAACACTGAAGCTTTCTTT.

The V gene is TRBV6-1, the J gene TRBJ2-7; tentatively, D is TRBD1 (6 bases). This CDR3 is built from 14 residues. Per germline, CDR1 MNHNS and CDR2 SASEGT. The ends were cut back, 8 bases at V and 2 bases at J, with 16 bases in the middle. The CDR3 reads CASRPQQGPYEQYF. As DNA, the CDR3 is TGTGCCAGCCGCCCCCAACAGGGACCCTACGAGCAGTACTTC.

The chain couples TRBV19 to TRBJ2-1; the match to TRBD2 covers 13 bases. The V segment lost 9 bases and the J segment 0 bases; nucleotides outside the gene matches: 2. CDR1 and CDR2 from the germline V gene are LNHDA and SQIVND (reference sequence). The CDR3 has 15 residues. The CDR3 loop reads CASRTSGSSYNEQFF. CDR3 DNA sequence: TGTGCCAGCAGGACTAGCGGGAGCTCCTACAATGAGCAGTTCTTC.

J is TRBJ2-7 and V is TRBV7-9, with D hard to call. Trimming shortened V by 5 bases and J by 0 bases, and 20 bases separated the two germline ends. The CDR3 length is 17 residues. Germline V CDR1 and CDR2: SEHNR, FQNEAQ (reference sequence). As DNA, the CDR3 is TGTGCCAGCAGCGGCGTTTCTGGGCTCCTGAGCTCCTACGAGCAGTACTTC. Translating it yields CASSGVSGLLSSYEQYF. The whole variable domain, filled in from reference TRBV7-9 and TRBJ2-7, reads DTGVSQNPRHKITKRGQNVTFRCDPISEHNRLYWYRQTLGQGPEFLTYFQNEAQLEKSRLLSDRFSAERPKGSFSTLEIQRTEQGDSAMYLCASSGVSGLLSSYEQYFGPGTRLTVT.

This rearrangement joins TRBV6-1 to TRBJ1-2, with 8 nucleotides matching TRBD1. Germline lookup yields CDR1 MNHNS and CDR2 SASEGT. There are 16 residues in the CDR3. The V gene end was trimmed by 0 bases and the J gene end by 4 bases; junction bases not matched to a gene: 7. CDR3 coding DNA: TGTGCCAGCAGTGAAGCGCGGGACAGGTTCACCTATGGCTACACCTTC. It yields the protein CASSEARDRFTYGYTF.

CDR3 protein: CASSFRSVDTQYF. In nucleotides, the CDR3 is TGTGCCAGCAGTTTCCGGTCGGTGGATACGCAGTATTTT. The chain couples TRBV28 to TRBJ2-3; no clear D. Germline assignment: CDR1 MDHEN and CDR2 SYDVKM. This CDR3 spans 13 amino acids. V lost 3 bases and J 6 bases, leaving 10 bases between the germline ends. The variable domain in full, completed from reference TRBV28 and TRBJ2-3, reads DVKVTQSSRYLVKRTGEKVFLECVQDMDHENMFWYRQDPGLGLRLIYFSYDVKMKEKGDIPEGYSVSREKKERFSLILESASTNQTSMYLCASSFRSVDTQYFGPGTRLTVL.

This clone occurred once. The genes are TRBV5-5 and TRBJ2-1, with TRBD2 as a possible D gene (5 bases). The CDR3 contains 16 residues. Trimming pared 6 bases from V and 5 bases from J, leaving 21 bases between. Per the germline V gene, CDR1 is SGHKS and CDR2 is YYEKEE (reference sequence). The CDR3 here is CASILSAGATHNEQFF. DNA of the CDR3: TGTGCCAGCATCCTATCGGCGGGTGCAACCCACAATGAGCAGTTCTTC. The entire variable domain, with the rest obtained from reference TRBV5-5 and TRBJ2-1, is as follows: DAGVTQSPTHLIKTRGQQVTLRCSPISGHKSVSWYQQVLGQGPQFIFQYYEKEERGRGNFPDRFSARQFPNYSSELNVNALLLGDSALYLCASILSAGATHNEQFFGPGTRLTVL.

The chain has TRBV11-2 and TRBJ2-3, with 9 bases aligning to TRBD2. V lost 5 bases to trimming and J lost 11 bases; unmatched junction nucleotides: 11. This CDR3 is 14 amino acids long. Germline CDR1 and CDR2: SGHAT and FQNNGV. In DNA, the CDR3 is TGTGCCAGCAGCAATTTAGCGGGAGTATCTATGCAGTATTTT. Translated: CASSNLAGVSMQYF.

This clone was counted once. This chain's CDR3 is CASSLSVGNSYEQYF. CDR3 sequence (DNA): TGTGCCAGCAGCTTATCAGTGGGAAACTCCTACGAGCAGTACTTC. The chain is built from TRBV7-2 and TRBJ2-7; D remains unclear. Germline lookup yields CDR1 SGHTA and CDR2 FQGNSA. The CDR3 extends over 15 amino acids. The V end was cut by 2 bases, the J end by 0 bases, with 11 bases between.

The chain links TRBV18 to TRBJ2-2; D not resolved. Germline values: CDR1 KGHSH, CDR2 LQKENI. V was clipped by 3 bases and J by 7 bases, with 9 bases between them. This CDR3 contains 13 residues. CDR3 bases: TGTGCCAGCTCACCGGAAAGTGTCGGGGAGCTGTTTTTT. This encodes CASSPESVGELFF.

The chain recombines TRBV27 with TRBJ2-1, with 9 bases that match TRBD2. Per germline, CDR1 MNHEY and CDR2 SMNVEV (reference sequence). Trimming took 4 bases from V and 8 from J; bases not matched to a gene: 6. This CDR3 is 14 amino acids long. In DNA form, the CDR3 reads TGTGCCAGCAGTTACGGCGGGGGGGCCTATGAGCAGTTCTTC. Its translation is CASSYGGGAYEQFF.

The V gene is TRBV19, the J gene TRBJ1-6; D might be TRBD1 (5 bases). This CDR3 spans 8 amino acids. CDR1 is LNHDA and CDR2 is SQIVND in the germline V gene (reference sequence). The CDR3 sequence is CGGCPLHF. The CDR3 nucleotides read TGTGGGGGGTGTCCCCTCCACTTT.

This chain links TRBV30 with TRBJ2-5, with D maybe TRBD1 (5 bases). CDR1 is GTSNPN and CDR2 is SVGIG in the germline V gene (reference sequence). The V and J ends lost 0 bases and 0 bases respectively, with 8 bases between them. The CDR3 has 14 amino acids. The CDR3 loop reads CAWSVPTDQETQYF. The CDR3 DNA is TGTGCCTGGAGTGTACCGACAGACCAAGAGACCCAGTACTTC. The entire variable domain, with the rest obtained from reference TRBV30 and TRBJ2-5, is as follows: SQTIHQWPATLVQPVGSPLSLECTVEGTSNPNLYWYRQAAGRGLQLLFYSVGIGQISSEVPQNLSASRPQDRQFILSSKKLLLSDSGFYLCAWSVPTDQETQYFGPGTRLLVL.

This sequence joins TRBV6-1 and TRBJ1-3; the D gene is possibly TRBD1 (5 bases). Trimming took off 1 base at V and 5 bases at J, with 6 bases between the two ends. The germline CDR1 and CDR2 sequences are MNHNS and SASEGT. The CDR3 sequence is 13 residues long. The CDR3 region is CASSEGQRNTIYF. CDR3 in DNA: TGTGCCAGCAGTGAAGGACAGAGAAACACCATATATTTT.

DNA of the CDR3: TGTGCCAGCAGTGAACGACAGGGGGGCTCCGAGCAGTACTTC. As protein: CASSERQGGSEQYF. The chain uses TRBV6-1 and TRBJ2-7; 9 bases line up with TRBD1. The CDR3 length is 14 residues. The trim removed 2 bases at V and 6 bases at J, leaving 5 bases unmatched. Per the germline V gene, CDR1 is MNHNS and CDR2 is SASEGT.

The V call is TRBV15, the J call TRBJ2-1, with D perhaps assigned TRBD1 or TRBD2 (5 bases each). V was trimmed by 8 bases and J by 0 bases, leaving 17 bases between them. There are 16 residues in the CDR3. CDR1 is LNHNV, CDR2 YYDKDF, per germline (reference sequence). The CDR3 coding sequence is TGTGCCACCGGGACCGGTAGTAAGAGCTCCTACAATGAGCAGTTCTTC. Its translation is CATGTGSKSSYNEQFF.

As concerns this clone: The sample carries other DNA sequences with the same CDR3. V gene TRBV6-1 combines with J gene TRBJ2-5, with D unresolved. The ends were cut back, 4 bases at V and 5 bases at J, with 5 bases in the middle. This CDR3 is built from 11 residues. In germline, CDR1 is MNHNS, CDR2 SASEGT. The CDR3 is CASSGRETQYF. The CDR3 DNA reads TGTGCCAGCAGTGGAAGGGAGACCCAGTACTTC.

The V gene is TRBV2, the J gene TRBJ1-1; 8 bases match TRBD1. The trim removed 5 bases at V and 7 bases at J, leaving 3 bases unmatched. CDR3 size: 12 residues. Germline CDR1 reads SNHLY; CDR2 reads FYNNEI. CDR3 nucleotide sequence: TGTGCCAGCAGTTACAGGGGGTTTGAAGCTTTCTTT. It yields the protein CASSYRGFEAFF.

A word on this clone: Other DNA sequences in the same sample also yield this CDR3. The chain couples TRBV27 to TRBJ2-7; the D gene is possibly TRBD2 (6 bases). CDR1 and CDR2 from the germline V gene are MNHEY and SMNVEV (reference sequence). The V gene lost 6 bases and the J gene lost 4 bases, with 16 bases spanning the gap. This CDR3 spans 14 amino acids. CDR3 residues: CASSPRRGGYEQYF. For the CDR3, the DNA is TGTGCCAGCAGCCCTAGAAGGGGAGGATACGAGCAGTACTTC.

This clone was seen once. The CDR3 loop reads CASSRNQGRTQETQYF. Written as DNA, the CDR3 is TGTGCCAGCAGCCGAAATCAGGGTAGGACACAAGAGACCCAGTACTTC. V usage is TRBV7-9 and J usage is TRBJ2-5; tentatively, D is TRBD1 (5 bases). V shed 5 bases and J shed 2 bases, with 18 bases lying between them. CDR1 is SEHNR, CDR2 FQNEAQ, per germline (reference sequence). CDR3 size: 16 residues. The complete variable domain, with remaining parts taken from reference TRBV7-9 and TRBJ2-5, reads DTGVSQNPRHKITKRGQNVTFRCDPISEHNRLYWYRQTLGQGPEFLTYFQNEAQLEKSRLLSDRFSAERPKGSFSTLEIQRTEQGDSAMYLCASSRNQGRTQETQYFGPGTRLLVL.

This clone was seen more than once but under ten times. The same CDR3 arises from other DNA sequences in this sample as well. The chain employs TRBV5-1 and TRBJ1-3, with D unclear. V was cut by 0 bases and J by 4 bases, with 5 bases left in between. Per the germline V gene, CDR1 is SGHRS and CDR2 is YFSETQ. This CDR3 is 13 amino acids long. The CDR3, as DNA: TGCGCCAGCAGCTTGGGACCAGGAAACACCATATATTTT. Translated: CASSLGPGNTIYF.

The genes are TRBV14 and TRBJ1-1; maybe TRBD1 (6 bases). Trimming left V 0 bases short and J 10 bases short, with 18 bases between. The CDR3 runs 15 residues. Germline loops: CDR1 SGHDN, CDR2 FVKESK. CDR3 DNA: TGTGCCAGCAGCCAAGACAGGGGAAGAGGGGCAGGAGCTTTCTTT. This codes for CASSQDRGRGAGAFF.

This clone showed up just a few times. The J gene is TRBJ2-3, the V gene TRBV11-1; unclear D gene. Germline V CDR1 and CDR2: SGHAT, FQDESV (reference sequence). V lost 5 bases to trimming and J lost 5 bases, with 14 bases between them. This CDR3 has 14 residues. CDR3 nucleotide sequence: TGTGCCAGCAGCAAAGGAAATTTAAAAGATACGCAGTATTTT. It yields the protein CASSKGNLKDTQYF.

V usage is TRBV6-5 and J usage is TRBJ1-1; TRBD1 is a possible D gene (6 bases). CDR3 size: 15 residues. Germline CDR1 and CDR2: MNHEY and SVGAGI. Trimming shortened V by 7 bases and J by 0 bases, and 15 bases separated the two germline ends. CDR3 sequence (DNA): TGTGCCAGCACTCAGCGGGGACAACTGAACACTGAAGCTTTCTTT. It translates to CASTQRGQLNTEAFF.

The DNA of the CDR3 is TGTGCCAGCAGTCTTACCCTAGGGTCCCAAGAGACCCAGTACTTC. It encodes CASSLTLGSQETQYF. The rearrangement links TRBV9 to TRBJ2-5, with no clear D. CDR3 length: 15 residues. The V and J ends lost 5 bases and 1 base respectively, with 15 bases between them. The V gene's germline CDR1 is SGDLS and CDR2 YYNGEE.

The gene calls are TRBV7-2 and TRBJ2-5; D is uncertain. CDR3 length: 13 residues. The germline V and J ends were trimmed by 4 bases and 5 bases, with 11 bases remaining between them. CDR1 SGHTA and CDR2 FQGNSA come from the germline V gene. CDR3 residues: CASSSRSGETQYF. DNA for the CDR3: TGTGCCAGCAGCTCCCGGTCCGGTGAGACCCAGTACTTC. The entire variable domain, with the rest obtained from reference TRBV7-2 and TRBJ2-5, is as follows: GAGVSQSPSNKVTEKGKDVELRCDPISGHTALYWYRQSLGQGLEFLIYFQGNSAPDKSGLPSDRFSAERTGGSVSTLTIQRTQQEDSAVYLCASSSRSGETQYFGPGTRLLVL.

The chain joins TRBV30 to TRBJ2-2, with a weak D call TRBD1 (5 bases). CDR1 and CDR2 (germline): GTSNPN, SVGIG (reference sequence). The CDR3 has 17 residues. V lost 0 bases, J lost 3 bases, and 17 bases lay in between. The CDR3 reads CAWSVGRQGTDTGELFF. In DNA form, the CDR3 reads TGTGCCTGGAGTGTTGGTAGGCAGGGTACAGACACCGGGGAGCTGTTTTTT.